This TCR beta chain derives from a study of OX40 agonist ivuxolimab in advanced cancers. Study information: Participants, roughly 80% male, averaged approximately 65 years of age, ranging from 23 to 79.

On this clone itself: Antigen unknown.

Findings of the study overall: CD4+ and CD8+ blood T cells expanded clonally by week 6 at 0.1 to 3.0 mg/kg. Expanded peripheral T cell antigen specificity was not determined.

Libraries were prepared by immunoSEQ multiplex PCR; TCRdb keeps only in-frame clonotypes and omits some of them. The repertoire holds fewer than 70,000 clones, with 80% to 90% as singletons. The sequencing used CD4+ or CD8+ T cells sorted from blood, collected in a trial of the OX40 agonist ivuxolimab. The source of this sequence is an adult with an advanced solid tumor such as melanoma, head and neck, liver or kidney cancer.

DNA of the CDR3: TGTGCCAGCAGCTTAAGTAGAAACCAAGTCTACGAGCAGTACTTC. This codes for CASSLSRNQVYEQYF. The V gene is TRBV11-2, the J gene TRBJ2-7; D is unresolved. Germline-derived CDR1 and CDR2 are SGHAT and FQNNGV. Trimming left V 2 bases short and J 3 bases short, with 14 bases between. This CDR3 contains 15 residues.